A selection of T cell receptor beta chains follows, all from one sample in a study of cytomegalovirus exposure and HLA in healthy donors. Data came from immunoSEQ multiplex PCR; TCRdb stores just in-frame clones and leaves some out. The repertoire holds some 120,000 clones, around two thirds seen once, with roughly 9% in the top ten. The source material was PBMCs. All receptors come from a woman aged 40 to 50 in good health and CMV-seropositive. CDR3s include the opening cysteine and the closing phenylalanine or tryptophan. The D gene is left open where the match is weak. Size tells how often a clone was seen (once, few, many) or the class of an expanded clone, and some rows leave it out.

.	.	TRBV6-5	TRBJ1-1	TGTGCCAGCAGTTACTCTTTCGGGGGATCTCTTACTGAAGCTTTCTTT	CASSYSFGGSLTEAFF
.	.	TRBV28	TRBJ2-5	TGTGCCAGCAGTTTATATCCCCCCGTGTTAACAGAGCAAGAGACCCAGTACTTC	CASSLYPPVLTEQETQYF
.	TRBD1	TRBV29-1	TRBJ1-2	TGCAGCGACGCCGGACAGGGGGTCTTTGGCTACACCTTC	CSDAGQGVFGYTF
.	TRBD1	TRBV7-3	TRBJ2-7	TGTGCCAGCAGCTCACAGGGGGCCGACGAGCAGTACTTC	CASSSQGADEQYF
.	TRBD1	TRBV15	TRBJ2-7	TGTGCCACCAGCAGAGGCGACGCAGGGGGCTCCTACGAGCAGTACTTC	CATSRGDAGGSYEQYF
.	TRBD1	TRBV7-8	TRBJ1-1	TGTGCCAGCAGCTTACGACAGGGAAATGAAGCTTTCTTT	CASSLRQGNEAFF
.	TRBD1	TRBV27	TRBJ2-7	TGTGCCAGCCGACAGGGATTTGGCGAGCAGTACTTC	CASRQGFGEQYF
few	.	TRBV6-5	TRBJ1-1	TGTGCCAGCAGCCGTAACACTGAAGCTTTCTTT	CASSRNTEAFF
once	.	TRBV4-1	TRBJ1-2	TGCGCCAGCAGCCACCTCACAGGATCTAACTATGGCTACACCTTC	CASSHLTGSNYGYTF
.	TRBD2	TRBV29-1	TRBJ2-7	TGCAGCGTTGTGAGCGGGGGGAACGAGCAGTACTTC	CSVVSGGNEQYF